This paragraph reports one TCR beta chain. Unmatched junction bases numbered 5, after V lost 1 base and J lost 4 bases. The CDR3 has 16 residues. Germline V gene sequence: CDR1 MGHRA, CDR2 YSYEKL. Authors' processing steps: Estimation of nucleated cell counts was performed using reference gene primer amplification. TCRdb's table, derived via immunoSEQ multiplex PCR, lists solely in-frame clones and lacks some. V, J and clone size derive from that table, while D and trimming were established from the DNA sequence. The sample gives roughly 150,000 clones, about four fifths of which show up once; about 11% is in the top ten. The entry originates in a study of blood T cell repertoires in COVID-19. Overall study: From the United States, Italy and Spain came samples of acute and convalescent COVID-19. The analysed material was cDNA or gDNA that came from T cells, B-cell-depleted T cells, or PBMCs.

The sequenced material came from peripheral blood. The chain has TRBV4-1 and TRBJ2-7; 12 positions match TRBD1. The sequence was collected from a man in his 60s with active or convalescent COVID-19. CDR3 nucleotides: TGCGCCAGCAGCCAAGGAGGGACAGGGGGCGAGTACGAGCAGTACTTC. Its protein product is CASSQGGTGGEYEQYF.